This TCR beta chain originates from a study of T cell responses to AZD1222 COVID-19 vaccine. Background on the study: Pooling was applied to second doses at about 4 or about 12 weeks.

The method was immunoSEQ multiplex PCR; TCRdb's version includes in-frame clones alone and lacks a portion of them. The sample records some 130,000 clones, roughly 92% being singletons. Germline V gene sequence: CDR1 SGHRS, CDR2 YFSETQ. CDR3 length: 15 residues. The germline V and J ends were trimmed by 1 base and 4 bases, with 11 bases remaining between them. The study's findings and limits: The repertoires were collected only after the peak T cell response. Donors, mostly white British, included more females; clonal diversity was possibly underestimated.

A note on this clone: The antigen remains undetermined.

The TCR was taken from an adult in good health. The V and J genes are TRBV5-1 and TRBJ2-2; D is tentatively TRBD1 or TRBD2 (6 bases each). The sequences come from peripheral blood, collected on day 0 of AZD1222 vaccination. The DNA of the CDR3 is TGCGCCAGCAGCTTGTCGGGGGCTGTCACCGGGGAGCTGTTTTTT. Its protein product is CASSLSGAVTGELFF. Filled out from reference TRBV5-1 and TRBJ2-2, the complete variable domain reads KAGVTQTPRYLIKTRGQQVTLSCSPISGHRSVSWYQQTPGQGLQFLFEYFSETQRNKGNFPGRFSGRQFSNSRSEMNVSTLELGDSALYLCASSLSGAVTGELFFGEGSRLTVL.